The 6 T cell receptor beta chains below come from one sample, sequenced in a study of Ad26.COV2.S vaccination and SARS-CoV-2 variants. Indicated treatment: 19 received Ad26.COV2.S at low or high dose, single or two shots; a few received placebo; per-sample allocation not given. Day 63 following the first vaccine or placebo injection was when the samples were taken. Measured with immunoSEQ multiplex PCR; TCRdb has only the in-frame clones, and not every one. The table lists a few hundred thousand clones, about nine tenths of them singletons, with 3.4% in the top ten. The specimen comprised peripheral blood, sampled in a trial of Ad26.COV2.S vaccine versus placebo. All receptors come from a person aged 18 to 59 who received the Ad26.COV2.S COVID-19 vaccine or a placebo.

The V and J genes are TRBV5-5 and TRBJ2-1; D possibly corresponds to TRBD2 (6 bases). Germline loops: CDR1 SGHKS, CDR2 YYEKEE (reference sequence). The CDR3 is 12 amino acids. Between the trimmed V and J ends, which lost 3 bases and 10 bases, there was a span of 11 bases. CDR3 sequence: CASSSLAGEQFF. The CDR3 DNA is TGTGCCAGCAGCTCGCTTGCGGGGGAGCAGTTCTTC.

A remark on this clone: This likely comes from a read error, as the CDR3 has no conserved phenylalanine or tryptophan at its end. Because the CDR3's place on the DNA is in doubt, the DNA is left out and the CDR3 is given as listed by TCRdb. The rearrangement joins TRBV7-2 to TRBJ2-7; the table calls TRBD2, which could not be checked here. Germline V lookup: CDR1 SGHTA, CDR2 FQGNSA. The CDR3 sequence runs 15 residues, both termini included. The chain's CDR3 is CASSFGGPTSGGPVY.

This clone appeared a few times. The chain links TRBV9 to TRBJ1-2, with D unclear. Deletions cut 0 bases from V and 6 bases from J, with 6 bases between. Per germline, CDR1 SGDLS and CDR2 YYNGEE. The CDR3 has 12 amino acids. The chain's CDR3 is CASSVGSNGYTF. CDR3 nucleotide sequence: TGTGCCAGCAGCGTAGGGTCAAATGGCTACACCTTC. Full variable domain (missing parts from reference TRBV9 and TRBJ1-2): DSGVTQTPKHLITATGQRVTLRCSPRSGDLSVYWYQQSLDQGLQFLIQYYNGEERAKGNILERFSAQQFPDLHSELNLSSLELGDSALYFCASSVGSNGYTFGSGTRLTVV.

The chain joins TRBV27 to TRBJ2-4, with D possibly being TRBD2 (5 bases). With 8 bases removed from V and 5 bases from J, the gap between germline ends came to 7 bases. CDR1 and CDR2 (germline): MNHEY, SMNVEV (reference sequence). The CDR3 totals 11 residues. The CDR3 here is CASGLQNIQYF. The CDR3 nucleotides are TGTGCCAGCGGACTGCAAAACATTCAGTACTTC.

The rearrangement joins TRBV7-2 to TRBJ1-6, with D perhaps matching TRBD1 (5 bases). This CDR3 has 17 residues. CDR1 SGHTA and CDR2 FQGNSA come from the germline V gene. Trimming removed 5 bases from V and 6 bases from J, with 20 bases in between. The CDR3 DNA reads TGTGCCAGCAGCCCACACCCCCCCCTGGGGGGTAATTCACCCCTCCACTTT. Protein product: CASSPHPPLGGNSPLHF.

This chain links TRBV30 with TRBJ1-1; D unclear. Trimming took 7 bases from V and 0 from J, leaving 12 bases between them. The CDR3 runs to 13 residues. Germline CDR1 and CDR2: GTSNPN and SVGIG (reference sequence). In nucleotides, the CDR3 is TGTGCCTTGAGGGTCCGAATGAACACTGAAGCTTTCTTT. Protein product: CALRVRMNTEAFF.